This note documents a single T cell receptor beta chain sequence. The method was immunoSEQ multiplex PCR; TCRdb's version includes in-frame clones alone and lacks a portion of them. In the table there are 190,000 or so clones, roughly 89% of which are singletons. The data derive from a study of blood T cell repertoires in COVID-19. As for the study in general: T cells, B-cell-depleted T cells, or PBMCs supplied cDNA or gDNA.

The CDR3 is 15 residues long. Deletions cut 7 bases from V and 0 bases from J, with 15 bases between. Germline V lookup: CDR1 MNHEY, CDR2 SVGAGI. The chain employs TRBV6-5 and TRBJ1-2; D gene ambiguous. The specimen was peripheral blood. The source of this sequence is a man in his fifties or sixties who had recovered from COVID-19. The CDR3 here is CASTEGGAANYGYTF. The DNA for the CDR3 is TGTGCCAGCACCGAAGGCGGAGCAGCTAACTATGGCTACACCTTC.